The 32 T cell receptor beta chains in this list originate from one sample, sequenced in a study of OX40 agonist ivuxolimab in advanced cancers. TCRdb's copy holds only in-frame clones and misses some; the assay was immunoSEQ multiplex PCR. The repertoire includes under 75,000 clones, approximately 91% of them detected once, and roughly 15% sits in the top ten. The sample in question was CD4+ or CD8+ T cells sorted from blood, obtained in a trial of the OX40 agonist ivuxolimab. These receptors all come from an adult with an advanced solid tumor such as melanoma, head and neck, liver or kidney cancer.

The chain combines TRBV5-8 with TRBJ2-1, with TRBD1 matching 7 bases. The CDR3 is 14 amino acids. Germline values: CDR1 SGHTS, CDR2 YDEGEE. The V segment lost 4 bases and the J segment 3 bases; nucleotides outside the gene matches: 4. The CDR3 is CASSGPGGYNEQFF. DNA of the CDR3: TGTGCCAGCAGCGGGCCAGGGGGCTACAATGAGCAGTTCTTC.

This CDR3 reads CASSIGDFAYEQYF. CDR3 sequence (DNA): TGTGCCAGTAGTATAGGGGACTTCGCCTACGAGCAGTACTTC. This sequence joins TRBV19 and TRBJ2-7; possible D gene TRBD2, 6 bases. The CDR3 sequence is 14 residues long. V was trimmed by 1 base and J by 2 bases, leaving 9 bases between them. Germline-derived CDR1 and CDR2 are LNHDA and SQIVND (reference sequence).

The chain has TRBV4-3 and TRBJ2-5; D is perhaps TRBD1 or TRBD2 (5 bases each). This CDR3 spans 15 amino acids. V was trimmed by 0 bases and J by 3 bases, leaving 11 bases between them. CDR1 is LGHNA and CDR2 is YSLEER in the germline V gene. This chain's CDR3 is CASSQDGTEEETQYF. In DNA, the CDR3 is TGCGCCAGCAGCCAAGATGGGACGGAAGAAGAGACCCAGTACTTC.

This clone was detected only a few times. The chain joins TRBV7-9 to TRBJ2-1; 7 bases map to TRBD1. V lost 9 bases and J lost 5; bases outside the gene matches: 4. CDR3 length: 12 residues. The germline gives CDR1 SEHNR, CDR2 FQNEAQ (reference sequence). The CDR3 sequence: CASTTGDNEQFF. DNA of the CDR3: TGTGCCAGTACAACAGGGGACAATGAGCAGTTCTTC.

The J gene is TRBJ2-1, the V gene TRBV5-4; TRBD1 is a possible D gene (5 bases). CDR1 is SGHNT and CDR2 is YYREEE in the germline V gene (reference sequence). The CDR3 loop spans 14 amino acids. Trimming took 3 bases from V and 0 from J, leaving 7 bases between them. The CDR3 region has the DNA TGTGCCAGCAGCTCAGACAGCTCCTACAATGAGCAGTTCTTC. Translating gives CASSSDSSYNEQFF.

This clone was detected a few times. The CDR3 bases are TGTGCCAGCAGTCTTCTTTATGGGGACGAGCAGTACTTC. Translation: CASSLLYGDEQYF. The chain recombines TRBV28 with TRBJ2-7, with D unresolved. The CDR3 is 13 residues long. The germline CDR1 and CDR2 sequences are MDHEN and SYDVKM. V lost 5 bases and J lost 5, with 13 bases in between.

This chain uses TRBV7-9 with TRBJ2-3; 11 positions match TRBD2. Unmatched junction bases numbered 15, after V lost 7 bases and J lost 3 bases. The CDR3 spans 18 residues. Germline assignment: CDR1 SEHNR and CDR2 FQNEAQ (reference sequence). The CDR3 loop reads CASNRNPPSGRLTDTQYF. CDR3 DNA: TGTGCCAGCAATCGAAACCCTCCTAGCGGGAGGTTGACAGATACGCAGTATTTT.

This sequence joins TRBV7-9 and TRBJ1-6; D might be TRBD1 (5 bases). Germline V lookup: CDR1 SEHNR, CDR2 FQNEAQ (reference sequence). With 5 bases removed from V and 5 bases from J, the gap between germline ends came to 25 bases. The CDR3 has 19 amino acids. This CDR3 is CASSPRDVGLELDNSPLHF. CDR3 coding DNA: TGTGCCAGCAGCCCGCGGGACGTGGGGCTTGAGTTGGATAATTCACCCCTCCACTTT. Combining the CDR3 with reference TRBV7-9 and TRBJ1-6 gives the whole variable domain DTGVSQNPRHKITKRGQNVTFRCDPISEHNRLYWYRQTLGQGPEFLTYFQNEAQLEKSRLLSDRFSAERPKGSFSTLEIQRTEQGDSAMYLCASSPRDVGLELDNSPLHFGNGTRLTVT.

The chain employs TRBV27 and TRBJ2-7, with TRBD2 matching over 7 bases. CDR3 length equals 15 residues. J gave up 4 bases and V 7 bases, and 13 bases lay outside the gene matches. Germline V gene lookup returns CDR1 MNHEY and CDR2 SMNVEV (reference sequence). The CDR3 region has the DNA TGTGCCAGCACCTCTAAGATGGCGGGAGTTTACGAGCAGTACTTC. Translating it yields CASTSKMAGVYEQYF.

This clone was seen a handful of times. CDR3 nucleotides: TGTGCCATCAGTTCCAGTGCTACTGAAGCTTTCTTT. Translating gives CAISSSATEAFF. This chain links TRBV10-3 with TRBJ1-1; D remains ambiguous. Trimming left V 5 bases short and J 5 bases short, with 9 bases between. Germline lookup yields CDR1 ENHRY and CDR2 SYGVKD. CDR3 length: 12 amino acids.

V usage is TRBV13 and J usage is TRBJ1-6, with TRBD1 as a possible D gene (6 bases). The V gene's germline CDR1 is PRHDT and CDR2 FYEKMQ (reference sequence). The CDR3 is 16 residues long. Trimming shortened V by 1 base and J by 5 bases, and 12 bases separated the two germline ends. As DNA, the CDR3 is TGTGCCAGCAGCTTAGACCAGGGGCCGGATAATTCACCCCTCCACTTT. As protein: CASSLDQGPDNSPLHF.

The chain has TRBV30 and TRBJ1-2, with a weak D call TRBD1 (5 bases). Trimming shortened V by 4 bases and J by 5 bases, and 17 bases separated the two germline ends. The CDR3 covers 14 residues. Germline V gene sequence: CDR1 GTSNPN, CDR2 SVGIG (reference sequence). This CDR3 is CAWTWTGVVYGYTF. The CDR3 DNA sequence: TGTGCCTGGACATGGACGGGGGTTGTATATGGCTACACCTTC. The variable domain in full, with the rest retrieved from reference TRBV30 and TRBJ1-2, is SQTIHQWPATLVQPVGSPLSLECTVEGTSNPNLYWYRQAAGRGLQLLFYSVGIGQISSEVPQNLSASRPQDRQFILSSKKLLLSDSGFYLCAWTWTGVVYGYTFGSGTRLTVV.

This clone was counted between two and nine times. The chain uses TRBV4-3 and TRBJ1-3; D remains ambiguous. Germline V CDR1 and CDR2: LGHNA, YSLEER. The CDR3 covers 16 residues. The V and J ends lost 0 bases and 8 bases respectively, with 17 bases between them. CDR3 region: CASSQDWPGNTDTIYF. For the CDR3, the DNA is TGCGCCAGCAGCCAAGATTGGCCGGGGAATACGGACACCATATATTTT.

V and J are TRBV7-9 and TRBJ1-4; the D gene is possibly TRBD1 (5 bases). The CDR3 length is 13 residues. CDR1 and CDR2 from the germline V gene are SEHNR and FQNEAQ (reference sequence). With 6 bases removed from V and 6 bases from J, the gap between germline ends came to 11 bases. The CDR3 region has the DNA TGTGCCAGCAGTTCCGACAGTTATGAAAAACTGTTTTTT. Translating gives CASSSDSYEKLFF.

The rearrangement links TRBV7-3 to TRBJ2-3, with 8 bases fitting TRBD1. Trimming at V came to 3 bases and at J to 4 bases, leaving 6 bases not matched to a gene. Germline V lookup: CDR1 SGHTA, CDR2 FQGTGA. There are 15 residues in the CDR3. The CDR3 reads CASSLTGAPPDTQYF. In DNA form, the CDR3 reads TGTGCCAGCAGCTTGACAGGGGCCCCCCCAGATACGCAGTATTTT.

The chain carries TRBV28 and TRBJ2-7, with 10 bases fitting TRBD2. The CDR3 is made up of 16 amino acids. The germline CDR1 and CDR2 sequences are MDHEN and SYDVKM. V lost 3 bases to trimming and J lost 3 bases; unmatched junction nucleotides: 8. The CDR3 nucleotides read TGTGCCAGCAGTTTTGATCAACTAGCGGGAAACTACGAGCAGTACTTC. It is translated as CASSFDQLAGNYEQYF.

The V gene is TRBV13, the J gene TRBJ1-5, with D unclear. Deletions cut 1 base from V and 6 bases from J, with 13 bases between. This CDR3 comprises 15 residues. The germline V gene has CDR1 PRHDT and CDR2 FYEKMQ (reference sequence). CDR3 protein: CASSLVWGGGQPQHF. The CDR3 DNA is TGTGCCAGCAGCTTAGTGTGGGGAGGTGGTCAGCCCCAGCATTTT.

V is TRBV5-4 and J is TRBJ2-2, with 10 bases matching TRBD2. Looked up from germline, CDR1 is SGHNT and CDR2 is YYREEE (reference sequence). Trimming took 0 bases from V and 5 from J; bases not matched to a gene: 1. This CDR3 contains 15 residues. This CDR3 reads CASSLGTSGTGELFF. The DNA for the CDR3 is TGTGCCAGCAGCTTGGGGACTAGCGGAACCGGGGAGCTGTTTTTT. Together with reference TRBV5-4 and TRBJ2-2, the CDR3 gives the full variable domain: ETGVTQSPTHLIKTRGQQVTLRCSSQSGHNTVSWYQQALGQGPQFIFQYYREEENGRGNFPPRFSGLQFPNYSSELNVNALELDDSALYLCASSLGTSGTGELFFGEGSRLTVL.

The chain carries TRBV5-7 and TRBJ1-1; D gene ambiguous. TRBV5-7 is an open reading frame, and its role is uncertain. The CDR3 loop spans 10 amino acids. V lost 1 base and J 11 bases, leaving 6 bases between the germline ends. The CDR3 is CASSLRSAFF. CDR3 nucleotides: TGTGCCAGCAGCTTGCGCTCGGCTTTCTTT.

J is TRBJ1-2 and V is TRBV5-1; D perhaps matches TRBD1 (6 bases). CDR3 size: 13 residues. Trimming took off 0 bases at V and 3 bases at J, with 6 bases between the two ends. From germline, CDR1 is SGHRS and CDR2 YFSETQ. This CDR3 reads CASSLGQDYGYTF. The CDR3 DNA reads TGCGCCAGCAGCTTGGGACAGGACTATGGCTACACCTTC.

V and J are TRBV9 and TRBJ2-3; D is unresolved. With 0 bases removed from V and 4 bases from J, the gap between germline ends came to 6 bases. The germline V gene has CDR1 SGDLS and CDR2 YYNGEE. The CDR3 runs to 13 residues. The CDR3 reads CASSVDLPDTQYF. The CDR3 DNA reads TGTGCCAGCAGCGTAGATCTCCCAGATACGCAGTATTTT.

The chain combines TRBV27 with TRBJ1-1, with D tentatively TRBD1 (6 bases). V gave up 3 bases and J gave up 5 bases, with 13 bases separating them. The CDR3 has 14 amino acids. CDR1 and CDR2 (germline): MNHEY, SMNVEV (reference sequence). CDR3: CASSFRGEGTEAFF. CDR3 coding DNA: TGTGCCAGCAGTTTCAGGGGAGAGGGGACTGAAGCTTTCTTT.

CDR3 sequence: CASSQDRVLRTGELFF. DNA for the CDR3: TGCGCCAGCAGCCAAGATAGGGTTTTACGGACCGGGGAGCTGTTTTTT. The chain couples TRBV4-3 to TRBJ2-2; D unclear. Germline loops: CDR1 LGHNA, CDR2 YSLEER. Trimming took 0 bases from V and 5 from J, leaving 13 bases between them. The CDR3 extends over 16 amino acids.

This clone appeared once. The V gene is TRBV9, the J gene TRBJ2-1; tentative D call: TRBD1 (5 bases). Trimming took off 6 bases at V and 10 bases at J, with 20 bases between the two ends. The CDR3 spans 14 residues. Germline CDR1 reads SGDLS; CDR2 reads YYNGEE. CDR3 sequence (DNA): TGTGCCAGCACCTTTCCTGGCGGTTCAGGGGAGCAGTTCTTC. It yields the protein CASTFPGGSGEQFF.

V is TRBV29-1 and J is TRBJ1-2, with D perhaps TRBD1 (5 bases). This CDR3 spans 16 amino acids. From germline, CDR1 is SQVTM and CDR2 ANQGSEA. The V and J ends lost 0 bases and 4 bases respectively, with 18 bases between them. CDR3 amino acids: CSVEDWRDSGGYGYTF. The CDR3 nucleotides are TGCAGCGTTGAAGATTGGCGGGACTCGGGCGGCTATGGCTACACCTTC.

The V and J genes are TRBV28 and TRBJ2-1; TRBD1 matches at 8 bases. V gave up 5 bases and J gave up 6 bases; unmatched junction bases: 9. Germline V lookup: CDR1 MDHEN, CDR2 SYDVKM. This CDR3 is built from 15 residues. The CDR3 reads CASSPPAGGLNEQFF. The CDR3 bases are TGTGCCAGCAGTCCACCGGCAGGGGGCCTCAATGAGCAGTTCTTC.

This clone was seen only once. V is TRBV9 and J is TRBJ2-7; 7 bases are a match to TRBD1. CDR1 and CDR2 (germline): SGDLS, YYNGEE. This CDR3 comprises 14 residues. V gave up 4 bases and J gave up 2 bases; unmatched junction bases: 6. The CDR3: CASSSPTGTYEQYF. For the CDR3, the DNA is TGTGCCAGCAGCTCCCCGACAGGGACCTACGAGCAGTACTTC.

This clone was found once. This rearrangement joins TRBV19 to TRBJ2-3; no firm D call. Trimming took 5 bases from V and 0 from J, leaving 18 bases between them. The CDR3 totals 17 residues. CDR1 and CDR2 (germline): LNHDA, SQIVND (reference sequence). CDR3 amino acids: CASSPAWAGTSTDTQYF. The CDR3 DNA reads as TGTGCCAGTAGTCCAGCCTGGGCTGGAACTAGCACAGATACGCAGTATTTT.

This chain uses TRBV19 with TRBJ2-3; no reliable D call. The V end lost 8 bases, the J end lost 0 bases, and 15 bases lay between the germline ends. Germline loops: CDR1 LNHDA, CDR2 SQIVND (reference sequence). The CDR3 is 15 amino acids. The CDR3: CASSKSGYSTDTQYF. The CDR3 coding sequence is TGTGCCAGTTCCAAGTCTGGGTACAGCACAGATACGCAGTATTTT.

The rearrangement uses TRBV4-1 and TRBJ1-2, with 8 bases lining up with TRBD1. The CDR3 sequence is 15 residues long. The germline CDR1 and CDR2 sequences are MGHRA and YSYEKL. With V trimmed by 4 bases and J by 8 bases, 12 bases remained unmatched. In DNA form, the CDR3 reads TGCGCCAGCAGCCCGTACAGGCAGGGGGCCGGGGGCTACACCTTC. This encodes CASSPYRQGAGGYTF.

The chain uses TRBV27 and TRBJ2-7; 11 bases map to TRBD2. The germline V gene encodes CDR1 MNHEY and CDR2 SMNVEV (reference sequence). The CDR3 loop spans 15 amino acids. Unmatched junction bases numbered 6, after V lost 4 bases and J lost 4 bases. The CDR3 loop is CASSSLAGVGYEQYF. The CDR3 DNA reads TGTGCCAGCAGTTCACTAGCGGGAGTTGGGTACGAGCAGTACTTC.

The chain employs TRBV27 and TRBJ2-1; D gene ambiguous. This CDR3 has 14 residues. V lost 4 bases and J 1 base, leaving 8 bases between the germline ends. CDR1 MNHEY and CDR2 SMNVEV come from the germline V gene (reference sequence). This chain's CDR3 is CASSYDNSYNEQFF. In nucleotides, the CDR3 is TGTGCCAGCAGTTATGACAATTCCTACAATGAGCAGTTCTTC.